This entry describes one T cell receptor beta chain. The target of this receptor is not known. A read error may account for a junction end that differs from germline. Sequences SSHAT (CDR1) and FNYEAQ (CDR2) are obtained from the germline V gene (reference sequence). Including cysteine and phenylalanine, the CDR3 has 19 amino acids. The DNA shown is the 57-base CDR3, in frame from base 1. These data are taken from a study of T cell repertoires in cytomegalovirus infection (dated by TCRdb to the late 2010s). In the study overall: Donor HLA type was relevant to the analysis, as public TCR beta signatures indicated carriage of CMV infection together with the matching HLA type. Here is what the overall study found, with its caveats: In the ex vivo response, HLA-C-restricted CMV-specific TCR beta clonotypes were dominant, and in two of eight donors the single most frequent clonotype came from this HLA-C-restricted group. In both this cohort and an independent cohort of several hundred donors, the cumulative frequency of public TCR beta family members distinguished carriers of CMV infection plus the relevant HLA type.

Reads for this sample came from an Illumina HiSeq 1500. TCRdb trimmed the raw reads at Q25, called clones with MiXCR and kept productive beta chains. Rows are unified per CDR3 protein, each entry keeping the most common DNA and genes. The sample table records approximately 260,000 distinct CDR3 sequences; more than 15% of these occur just once. The ten largest clones represent around 47% of the sample. The V and J segments used are TRBV7-7 and TRBJ2-5; TRBD1 matches 10 bases in the middle. Sequences were obtained from CD8+ T cells from PBMCs. The sequence derives from a human donor in good health (CMV status not recorded). Some clones in this sample may be carry-over from other donors' samples. The CDR3 region reads CASSLGRQDRGISEETQYF. The DNA sequence reads TGTGCTAGCAGCTTGGGACGTCAGGACAGGGGGATTTCGGAAGAGACCCAGTACTTC.